The next 32 T cell receptor beta chains were all read from a single sample in a study of blood T cell repertoires in COVID-19. Assay used: immunoSEQ multiplex PCR; TCRdb lists only in-frame clones, some missing. The table lists about 110,000 clones, about 88% of them singletons. Sequencing used peripheral blood. These receptor sequences come from a human donor in a cohort sampled during active COVID-19.

The V call is TRBV5-1, the J call TRBJ1-2; D remains unclear. V was trimmed by 0 bases and J by 6 bases, leaving 9 bases between them. The CDR3 has 13 amino acids. The germline CDR1 and CDR2 sequences are SGHRS and YFSETQ. This CDR3 is CASSLGTVNGYTF. CDR3 nucleotide sequence: TGCGCCAGCAGCTTGGGCACAGTGAATGGCTACACCTTC.

The chain uses TRBV6-1 and TRBJ1-3; D ambiguous. CDR1 is MNHNS and CDR2 is SASEGT in the germline V gene. CDR3 length: 15 residues. V shed 0 bases and J shed 0 bases, with 6 bases lying between them. The CDR3 is CASSEASTSGNTIYF. CDR3 nucleotides: TGTGCCAGCAGTGAAGCAAGCACCTCTGGAAACACCATATATTTT.

CDR3 region: CASSHQRGGGTLGKANYGYTF. The CDR3 region has the DNA TGCGCCAGCAGCCATCAAAGAGGGGGGGGGACCCTCGGGAAAGCTAACTATGGCTACACCTTC. The genes are TRBV5-1 and TRBJ1-2, with a possible D match to TRBD1 (6 bases). Germline assignment: CDR1 SGHRS and CDR2 YFSETQ. This CDR3 is 21 amino acids long. V shed 4 bases and J shed 0 bases, with 31 bases lying between them.

A single count supports this clone. The gene calls are TRBV13 and TRBJ2-5, with TRBD2 matching over 13 bases. The CDR3 spans 18 residues. Germline V gives CDR1 PRHDT, CDR2 FYEKMQ (reference sequence). V lost 9 bases, J lost 4 bases, and 17 bases stayed unmatched. The CDR3 spells CARIRRDTSGGGRETQYF. The CDR3 DNA follows: TGTGCCAGGATCCGACGAGACACTAGCGGGGGGGGTCGAGAGACCCAGTACTTC.

This clone was counted once. CDR3 in amino acids: CAWSAEGGNQPQHF. In DNA, the CDR3 is TGTGCCTGGAGTGCTGAGGGCGGCAATCAGCCCCAGCATTTT. V and J are TRBV30 and TRBJ1-5; the D is unclear. Germline V gene lookup returns CDR1 GTSNPN and CDR2 SVGIG (reference sequence). V was pared by 1 base and J by 2 bases, with 9 bases between. There are 14 residues in the CDR3.

This chain joins TRBV7-6 and TRBJ2-2; D perhaps matches TRBD2 (6 bases). Germline CDR1 and CDR2: SGHVS and FNYEAQ. This CDR3 contains 15 residues. Between the trimmed V and J ends, which lost 5 bases and 7 bases, there was a span of 17 bases. CDR3 nucleotide sequence: TGTGCCAGCAGCCCGGGGACTCCCTGGGGCGGGGAGCTGTTTTTT. Translated, it gives CASSPGTPWGGELFF.

V gene TRBV6-5 combines with J gene TRBJ1-5; no clear D gene. Germline CDR1 and CDR2: MNHEY and SVGAGI. V gave up 4 bases and J gave up 3 bases, with 7 bases separating them. There are 13 residues in the CDR3. The CDR3 coding sequence is TGTGCCAGCAGTTTAGGACTCAATCAGCCCCAGCATTTT. Translation gives CASSLGLNQPQHF.

This chain links TRBV5-1 with TRBJ1-6, with 9 bases identical to TRBD1. Germline V gives CDR1 SGHRS, CDR2 YFSETQ. Trimming took 1 base from V and 10 from J; bases not matched to a gene: 9. This CDR3 contains 16 residues. CDR3 nucleotides: TGCGCCAGCAGCTTGCGCCCGGGACAGGGAAGCTCACCCCTCCACTTT. It specifies CASSLRPGQGSSPLHF.

This rearrangement joins TRBV6-5 to TRBJ2-7, with 9 bases matching TRBD2. This CDR3 comprises 16 residues. The junction had 7 bases not matched to a gene; V was cut back by 0 bases and J by 4 bases. Germline loops: CDR1 MNHEY, CDR2 SVGAGI. Written as DNA, the CDR3 is TGTGCCAGCAGTTACTCGATAGCGGGAGTATCGTACGAGCAGTACTTC. This encodes CASSYSIAGVSYEQYF.

V is TRBV4-1 and J is TRBJ2-7, with D unclear. Germline V gives CDR1 MGHRA, CDR2 YSYEKL. Trimming shortened V by 0 bases and J by 3 bases, and 12 bases separated the two germline ends. The CDR3 is 15 residues long. The CDR3 nucleotides are TGCGCCAGCAGCCAAGAAAACACGGGTGTCTACGAGCAGTACTTC. Its translation is CASSQENTGVYEQYF.

The genes are TRBV7-2 and TRBJ2-1, with a weak D call TRBD2 (6 bases). V dropped 3 bases and J dropped 8 bases, with 14 bases sitting between them. The CDR3 has 14 residues. Germline values: CDR1 SGHTA, CDR2 FQGNSA. CDR3 sequence reads: CASSLTGSEYEQFF. The CDR3 nucleotides read TGTGCCAGCAGCTTGACCGGGAGTGAGTATGAGCAGTTCTTC.

The chain employs TRBV15 and TRBJ1-1; maybe TRBD1 (5 bases). The CDR3 contains 14 residues. Germline V gene lookup returns CDR1 LNHNV and CDR2 YYDKDF (reference sequence). V lost 3 bases to trimming and J lost 3 bases, with 11 bases between them. The CDR3: CATSRAGIDTEAFF. CDR3 nucleotide sequence: TGTGCCACCAGCAGGGCAGGGATCGACACTGAAGCTTTCTTT.

The chain has TRBV18 and TRBJ1-5; 8 nucleotides match TRBD1. With V trimmed by 3 bases and J by 5 bases, 3 bases remained unmatched. CDR3 length: 14 residues. Per the germline V gene, CDR1 is KGHSH and CDR2 is LQKENI. The CDR3 region has the DNA TGTGCCAGCTCACCCGACAGGGGATATCAGCCCCAGCATTTT. It encodes CASSPDRGYQPQHF. Together with reference TRBV18 and TRBJ1-5, the CDR3 gives the full variable domain: NAGVMQNPRHLVRRRGQEARLRCSPMKGHSHVYWYRQLPEEGLKFMVYLQKENIIDESGMPKERFSAEFPKEGPSILRIQQVVRGDSAAYFCASSPDRGYQPQHFGDGTRLSIL.

The chain joins TRBV29-1 to TRBJ1-1; D is perhaps TRBD1 (6 bases). The germline V gene has CDR1 SQVTM and CDR2 ANQGSEA. Deletions cut 3 bases from V and 10 bases from J, with 15 bases between. CDR3 length: 12 residues. CDR3 region: CSVDLTGTRAFF. CDR3 nucleotide sequence: TGCAGCGTTGACCTTACCGGGACAAGAGCTTTCTTT.

This clone was recorded a few times. The rearrangement joins TRBV28 to TRBJ2-5; D is possibly TRBD2 (5 bases). V lost 8 bases and J 4 bases, leaving 8 bases between the germline ends. CDR3 size: 11 residues. Germline V gene sequence: CDR1 MDHEN, CDR2 SYDVKM. CDR3 bases: TGTGCCAGCGGGAGCGGAGAGACCCAGTACTTC. Translation: CASGSGETQYF.

The rearrangement links TRBV18 to TRBJ2-5, with TRBD2 identical over 13 bases. With V trimmed by 2 bases and J by 5 bases, 2 bases remained unmatched. Germline V gene lookup returns CDR1 KGHSH and CDR2 LQKENI. The CDR3 runs to 15 residues. The CDR3 here is CASSPGLAGVETQYF. The CDR3 nucleotides are TGTGCCAGCTCACCAGGACTAGCGGGAGTCGAGACCCAGTACTTC.

V usage is TRBV3-1 (or the pseudogene TRBV3-2) and J usage is TRBJ1-6; a possible D gene is TRBD1 (6 bases). V dropped 3 bases and J dropped 7 bases, with 16 bases sitting between them. The germline gives CDR1 LGHDT, CDR2 YNNKEL (reference sequence). This CDR3 is built from 16 residues. The CDR3, as DNA: TGTGCCAGCAGCCAGAAAGGGCAGGGGTCCAATTCACCCCTCCACTTT. Translated: CASSQKGQGSNSPLHF.

The V gene is TRBV6-5, the J gene TRBJ2-3; a possible D gene is TRBD2 (6 bases). The CDR3 totals 15 residues. CDR1 is MNHEY, CDR2 SVGAGI, per germline. Trimming stripped 7 bases from V and 0 bases from J, with 14 bases between. CDR3 in DNA: TGTGCCAGCAATCCCTTGGGAGGAAGCACAGATACGCAGTATTTT. This translates into CASNPLGGSTDTQYF.

The J gene is TRBJ2-7, the V gene TRBV11-2; D is unresolved. The germline gives CDR1 SGHAT, CDR2 FQNNGV. V was shortened by 3 bases and J by 4 bases, with 4 bases between the two germline ends. The CDR3 totals 11 residues. In DNA form, the CDR3 reads TGTGCCAGCAGCTTTTCATACGAGCAGTACTTC. Encoded protein: CASSFSYEQYF.

This clone was counted once. This rearrangement joins TRBV30 to TRBJ1-1; no firm D call. CDR3 length equals 12 residues. Germline V gene lookup returns CDR1 GTSNPN and CDR2 SVGIG (reference sequence). The V and J ends lost 2 bases and 6 bases respectively, with 10 bases between them. This CDR3 reads CAWSPSTSEAFF. CDR3 sequence (DNA): TGTGCCTGGAGTCCTTCGACATCTGAAGCTTTCTTT.

V and J are TRBV15 and TRBJ2-2; D possibly corresponds to TRBD1 (5 bases). Germline CDR1 is LNHNV and CDR2 is YYDKDF (reference sequence). The V end lost 3 bases, the J end lost 2 bases, and 7 bases lay between the germline ends. The CDR3 covers 14 residues. This chain's CDR3 is CATSRTVNTGELFF. In DNA form, the CDR3 reads TGTGCCACCAGCAGGACAGTCAACACCGGGGAGCTGTTTTTT.

This clone was observed a handful of times. A much larger clonotype is one base distant, so this may be a read error. This chain joins TRBV11-2 and TRBJ1-1, with 11 positions matching TRBD1. This CDR3 spans 13 amino acids. Germline V CDR1 and CDR2: SGHAT, FQNNGV. J gave up 5 bases and V 4 bases, and 0 bases lay outside the gene matches. The chain's CDR3 is CASSWDRGTEAFF. Here the CDR3 DNA reads TGTGCCAGCAGCTGGGACAGGGGGACTGAAGCTTTCTTT.

The rearrangement uses TRBV18 and TRBJ2-3; perhaps TRBD2 as D (6 bases). The CDR3 loop spans 16 amino acids. Germline lookup yields CDR1 KGHSH and CDR2 LQKENI. The V gene lost 3 bases and the J gene lost 3 bases, with 16 bases spanning the gap. The chain's CDR3 is CASSPSRDSPTDTQYF. CDR3 DNA: TGTGCCAGCTCACCTTCCCGGGACTCTCCTACAGATACGCAGTATTTT. Variable domain in full (rest from reference TRBV18 and TRBJ2-3): NAGVMQNPRHLVRRRGQEARLRCSPMKGHSHVYWYRQLPEEGLKFMVYLQKENIIDESGMPKERFSAEFPKEGPSILRIQQVVRGDSAAYFCASSPSRDSPTDTQYFGPGTRLTVL.

The V call is TRBV27, the J call TRBJ2-1; 13 positions agree with TRBD2. With 4 bases clipped from V and 6 bases from J, the junction kept 21 bases outside the gene matches. The CDR3 contains 21 residues. The germline V gene encodes CDR1 MNHEY and CDR2 SMNVEV (reference sequence). DNA for the CDR3: TGTGCCAGCAGTTCAAGACCACCGGGACTAGCGGGACCCGGGGCCACCAATGAGCAGTTCTTC. This gives the protein CASSSRPPGLAGPGATNEQFF.

The genes are TRBV7-6 and TRBJ2-2; the match to TRBD1 covers 7 bases. With V trimmed by 7 bases and J by 5 bases, 10 bases remained unmatched. The germline CDR1 and CDR2 sequences are SGHVS and FNYEAQ. The CDR3 totals 15 residues. The CDR3 spells CASKKGQEITGELFF. CDR3 bases: TGTGCCAGCAAAAAAGGACAGGAGATAACCGGGGAGCTGTTTTTT.

The V gene is TRBV6-5, the J gene TRBJ2-1; D may be TRBD1 (6 bases). V was cut by 7 bases and J by 8 bases, with 15 bases left in between. This CDR3 comprises 13 residues. Germline V lookup: CDR1 MNHEY, CDR2 SVGAGI. The CDR3 is CASMSGVLDEQFF. The CDR3, as DNA: TGTGCCAGCATGTCAGGGGTCCTTGATGAGCAGTTCTTC.

The gene calls are TRBV13 and TRBJ2-1; 9 bases line up with TRBD1. The V gene end was trimmed by 10 bases and the J gene end by 4 bases; junction bases not matched to a gene: 11. The CDR3 consists of 15 residues. Germline CDR1 PRHDT, CDR2 FYEKMQ (reference sequence). CDR3 nucleotide sequence: TGTGCCACCAAGGGACAGGGAGAAGTATACAATGAGCAGTTCTTC. The encoded protein is CATKGQGEVYNEQFF.

V is TRBV10-1 and J is TRBJ2-5; perhaps TRBD2 as D (6 bases). The V end was cut by 5 bases, the J end by 3 bases, with 13 bases between. CDR1 is WNHNN, CDR2 SYGVQD, per germline (reference sequence). The CDR3 sequence is 14 residues long. The CDR3 sequence: CASSSSGDEETQYF. As DNA, the CDR3 is TGCGCCAGCAGTAGTTCGGGGGACGAAGAGACCCAGTACTTC.

The chain uses TRBV29-1 and TRBJ2-7; TRBD1 might be the D (6 bases). The CDR3 covers 14 residues. In germline, CDR1 is SQVTM, CDR2 ANQGSEA. Trimming removed 4 bases from V and 6 bases from J, with 19 bases in between. CDR3 region: CSVGHGTILGEQYF. Here the CDR3 DNA reads TGCAGCGTTGGTCATGGGACAATCCTCGGCGAGCAGTACTTC.

The rearrangement joins TRBV2 to TRBJ2-7; no definite D call. Germline assignment: CDR1 SNHLY and CDR2 FYNNEI. The V gene lost 4 bases and the J gene lost 2 bases, with 9 bases spanning the gap. The CDR3 loop spans 13 amino acids. The CDR3 DNA reads as TGTGCCAGCAGTGTACGCGAAGCCTACGAGCAGTACTTC. Amino acids: CASSVREAYEQYF.

The chain employs TRBV5-6 and TRBJ1-1, with D perhaps TRBD1 (6 bases). Germline V gives CDR1 SGHDT, CDR2 YYEEEE. The V end lost 3 bases, the J end lost 9 bases, and 15 bases lay between the germline ends. This CDR3 region has 13 residues. CDR3: CASSSGQFLQAFF. DNA for the CDR3: TGTGCCAGCAGCTCCGGACAGTTCCTACAAGCTTTCTTT.

This clone was picked up one time. This chain uses TRBV12-5 with TRBJ1-5; D is unclear. The length of the CDR3 is 12 residues. V was trimmed by 7 bases and J by 4 bases, leaving 8 bases between them. From germline, CDR1 is LGHNT and CDR2 FRNRAP. Here the CDR3 reads CASAFGNQPQHF. The CDR3, as DNA: TGTGCTAGTGCGTTCGGGAATCAGCCCCAGCATTTT.